This passage covers 21 T cell receptor beta chains from one sample sequenced in a study of cytomegalovirus exposure and HLA in healthy donors. PCR used 60 Vbeta primers and 13 Jbeta primers. TCRdb keeps only in-frame clones here, not all; method: immunoSEQ multiplex PCR. The sample holds over 80,000 clones, 60% to 80% seen once. The source material was PBMCs. Source of these receptors: a female donor in good health and CMV-seronegative.

This clone was observed a single time. V is TRBV27 and J is TRBJ1-1; TRBD1 agrees at 8 bases. The CDR3 totals 15 residues. CDR1 MNHEY and CDR2 SMNVEV come from the germline V gene (reference sequence). V dropped 6 bases and J dropped 1; count of bases not matched to a gene: 7. The CDR3 sequence is CASRPWTGKNTEAFF. The CDR3 DNA is TGTGCCAGCAGACCGTGGACAGGGAAGAACACTGAAGCTTTCTTT.

The chain is built from TRBV11-2 and TRBJ1-4, with D possibly being TRBD1 (5 bases). This CDR3 is built from 12 residues. The V gene lost 7 bases and the J gene lost 10 bases, with 13 bases spanning the gap. Germline CDR1 SGHAT, CDR2 FQNNGV. For the CDR3, the DNA is TGTGCCAGCACCAAATCGGGGGGAAAACTGTTTTTT. This translates into CASTKSGGKLFF.

This chain connects TRBV7-9 to TRBJ2-1; the D is unclear. The V and J ends lost 10 bases and 0 bases respectively, with 10 bases between them. CDR3 size: 13 residues. The germline CDR1 and CDR2 sequences are SEHNR and FQNEAQ (reference sequence). The CDR3 loop reads CATGPSSYNEQFF. For the CDR3, the DNA is TGTGCCACAGGCCCGAGCTCCTACAATGAGCAGTTCTTC. The complete variable domain, with remaining parts taken from reference TRBV7-9 and TRBJ2-1, reads DTGVSQNPRHKITKRGQNVTFRCDPISEHNRLYWYRQTLGQGPEFLTYFQNEAQLEKSRLLSDRFSAERPKGSFSTLEIQRTEQGDSAMYLCATGPSSYNEQFFGPGTRLTVL.

The chain couples TRBV15 to TRBJ2-7; maybe TRBD1 (6 bases). This CDR3 is built from 13 residues. Trimming shortened V by 1 base and J by 7 bases, and 11 bases separated the two germline ends. Germline V gives CDR1 LNHNV, CDR2 YYDKDF (reference sequence). CDR3 loop: CATSRGQAREQYF. Here the CDR3 DNA reads TGTGCCACCAGCAGAGGACAGGCCCGGGAGCAGTACTTC.

The V call is TRBV29-1, the J call TRBJ2-3, with D maybe TRBD1 (5 bases). The V end lost 0 bases, the J end lost 4 bases, and 14 bases lay between the germline ends. The germline V gene has CDR1 SQVTM and CDR2 ANQGSEA. The CDR3 covers 15 residues. The CDR3 reads CSVEDGARDADTQYF. CDR3 sequence (DNA): TGCAGCGTTGAAGATGGCGCCAGGGATGCAGATACGCAGTATTTT.

V gene TRBV15 combines with J gene TRBJ1-1; 7 nucleotides line up with TRBD1. Germline loops: CDR1 LNHNV, CDR2 YYDKDF (reference sequence). Unmatched junction bases numbered 4, after V lost 1 base and J lost 8 bases. The CDR3 loop spans 13 amino acids. The CDR3 region has the DNA TGTGCCACCAGCAGAGGTGACAGGGTCGAAGCTTTCTTT. It specifies CATSRGDRVEAFF.

The chain joins TRBV12-5 to TRBJ2-1; possibly TRBD1 for D (6 bases). Trimming cost V 1 base and J 7 bases, with 11 bases left between them. Germline CDR1 reads LGHNT; CDR2 reads FRNRAP. The CDR3 is made up of 14 amino acids. CDR3 amino acids: CASGLGGPGNEQFF. CDR3 DNA sequence: TGTGCTAGTGGTTTGGGGGGGCCGGGAAATGAGCAGTTCTTC.

This chain links TRBV10-1 with TRBJ1-1; tentatively, D is TRBD1 (6 bases). The CDR3 extends over 14 amino acids. Trimming removed 4 bases from V and 4 bases from J, with 13 bases in between. Germline V gene lookup returns CDR1 WNHNN and CDR2 SYGVQD (reference sequence). The CDR3 DNA reads TGCGCCAGCAGTGGGACTGCCAGGGGCACTGAAGCTTTCTTT. Protein: CASSGTARGTEAFF.

The J gene is TRBJ2-2, the V gene TRBV7-9; D may be TRBD2 (5 bases). Trimming took off 5 bases at V and 6 bases at J, with 10 bases between the two ends. CDR3 size: 13 residues. Germline V gene data show CDR1 as SEHNR and CDR2 as FQNEAQ (reference sequence). The CDR3 DNA reads as TGTGCCAGCAGCCCGACTATGGCCGGGGAGCTGTTTTTT. This codes for CASSPTMAGELFF. Variable domain in full (rest from reference TRBV7-9 and TRBJ2-2): DTGVSQNPRHKITKRGQNVTFRCDPISEHNRLYWYRQTLGQGPEFLTYFQNEAQLEKSRLLSDRFSAERPKGSFSTLEIQRTEQGDSAMYLCASSPTMAGELFFGEGSRLTVL.

This rearrangement joins TRBV5-6 to TRBJ2-1; 8 bases match TRBD2. Germline-derived CDR1 and CDR2 are SGHDT and YYEEEE. The CDR3 has 16 residues. Trimming at V came to 2 bases and at J to 8 bases, leaving 12 bases not matched to a gene. DNA of the CDR3: TGTGCCAGCAGCTTTCGTCGAGCGGGAGCGATAGATGAGCAGTTCTTC. Its protein is CASSFRRAGAIDEQFF.

This clone was detected a few times. The chain is built from TRBV6-1 and TRBJ1-1, with no clear D. CDR1 and CDR2 (germline): MNHNS, SASEGT. The CDR3 runs 14 residues. The V end was cut by 8 bases, the J end by 2 bases, with 15 bases between. Written as DNA, the CDR3 is TGTGCCAGCCGCGGACGGGAGGGTAACACTGAAGCTTTCTTT. Translation gives CASRGREGNTEAFF.

This clone was recorded once. The chain employs TRBV27 and TRBJ2-7, with 7 bases lining up with TRBD2. There are 15 residues in the CDR3. Germline V gene sequence: CDR1 MNHEY, CDR2 SMNVEV (reference sequence). J gave up 4 bases and V 4 bases, and 10 bases lay outside the gene matches. CDR3 sequence reads: CASSSIPAGDYEQYF. The CDR3 coding sequence is TGTGCCAGCAGTTCCATCCCCGCGGGAGATTACGAGCAGTACTTC.

The chain links TRBV6-6 to TRBJ2-7, with D perhaps TRBD1 (5 bases). CDR3 length: 15 residues. V was cut by 0 bases and J by 3 bases, with 12 bases left in between. Germline V gene data show CDR1 as MNHNY and CDR2 as SVGAGI (reference sequence). CDR3 in DNA: TGTGCCAGCAGTTACTCGGCAGGGTATGACTACGAGCAGTACTTC. This sequence encodes CASSYSAGYDYEQYF.

This clone was seen only once. This chain links TRBV4-3 with TRBJ2-7; weak D call: TRBD1 (5 bases). Germline V CDR1 and CDR2: LGHNA, YSLEER. Trimming left V 6 bases short and J 0 bases short, with 15 bases between. The CDR3 runs 15 residues. This CDR3 is CASSRGSDGSYEQYF. The CDR3, as DNA: TGCGCCAGCAGTAGGGGTTCGGACGGCTCCTACGAGCAGTACTTC.

CDR3 sequence reads: CAWSTSGPQETQYF. The DNA of the CDR3 is TGTGCCTGGAGTACTAGCGGGCCACAAGAGACCCAGTACTTC. J is TRBJ2-5 and V is TRBV30; 9 nucleotides line up with TRBD2. Germline CDR1 GTSNPN, CDR2 SVGIG (reference sequence). Trimming at V came to 2 bases and at J to 2 bases, leaving 3 bases not matched to a gene. CDR3 length: 14 residues.

CDR3 coding DNA: TGTGCCAGTAGACACCTAGCGGATACGCAGTATTTT. Protein: CASRHLADTQYF. The V call is TRBV19, the J call TRBJ2-3; a possible D gene is TRBD2 (6 bases). This CDR3 has 12 amino acids. Germline loops: CDR1 LNHDA, CDR2 SQIVND (reference sequence). V shed 6 bases and J shed 6 bases, with 10 bases lying between them.

The chain has TRBV6-5 and TRBJ2-7; no reliable D call. Germline assignment: CDR1 MNHEY and CDR2 SVGAGI. V dropped 5 bases and J dropped 0 bases, with 14 bases sitting between them. CDR3 length: 15 residues. Here the CDR3 reads CASSQTPRSSYEQYF. The CDR3 DNA sequence: TGTGCCAGCAGTCAGACTCCTAGGAGCTCCTACGAGCAGTACTTC.

This chain links TRBV19 with TRBJ2-5; TRBD2 aligns across 7 bases. The germline CDR1 and CDR2 sequences are LNHDA and SQIVND (reference sequence). The CDR3 has 13 amino acids. V dropped 10 bases and J dropped 4; count of bases not matched to a gene: 9. The CDR3 loop reads CATSGLGPETQYF. CDR3 nucleotides: TGTGCCACCTCAGGACTAGGCCCAGAGACCCAGTACTTC.

This chain links TRBV5-1 with TRBJ1-5, with unresolved D. The CDR3 is 14 amino acids. CDR1 is SGHRS, CDR2 YFSETQ, per germline. The V end was cut by 4 bases, the J end by 4 bases, with 12 bases between. The CDR3 DNA reads TGCGCCAGCAGCGCGTCGGGTCCGAATCAGCCCCAGCATTTT. It yields the protein CASSASGPNQPQHF.

The sample holds one count of this clone. V is TRBV27 and J is TRBJ2-7, with 12 positions matching TRBD2. Looked up from germline, CDR1 is MNHEY and CDR2 is SMNVEV (reference sequence). Germline trimming cut 9 bases from V and 2 bases from J; bases unmatched to any gene: 8. The CDR3 spans 15 residues. As DNA, the CDR3 is TGTGCCAGTTCCCCCCGGACTAGCGGGACCTACGAGCAGTACTTC. It codes for CASSPRTSGTYEQYF.

This chain links TRBV28 with TRBJ1-5, with D uncertain. This CDR3 spans 15 amino acids. Looked up from germline, CDR1 is MDHEN and CDR2 is SYDVKM. Between the trimmed V and J ends, which lost 7 bases and 2 bases, there was a span of 15 bases. CDR3 bases: TGTGCCAGCAACTCAGGAGGATGGGGCAATCAGCCCCAGCATTTT. This sequence encodes CASNSGGWGNQPQHF.